This T cell receptor (beta chain) was recovered during a study of blood T cell repertoires in COVID-19. Looking at the study overall: Whether acute or convalescent, the COVID-19 samples came from the United States, Italy and Spain.

Original analysis: Amplification with reference gene primers provided the estimates of nucleated cell counts. Here immunoSEQ multiplex PCR was the method, and the copy in TCRdb shows in-frame clones only, minus some. V and J calls and clone size follow that table, whereas D and trimming were derived from the DNA. The sample has roughly 230,000 clones, about 93% seen once. V lost 5 bases to trimming and J lost 7 bases, with 12 bases between them. The CDR3 runs to 13 residues. The V gene's germline CDR1 is SGHAT and CDR2 FQNNGV. The sequenced material came from peripheral blood. The clonotype originates from a man aged 25 to 40 with COVID-19, enrolled during active disease. The V gene is TRBV11-2, the J gene TRBJ1-5; D unresolved. DNA for the CDR3: TGTGCCAGCAGCCTCATGGGAGGCCAGCCCCAGCATTTT. Amino acid sequence: CASSLMGGQPQHF. Full variable domain (remainder filled in from reference TRBV11-2 and TRBJ1-5): EAGVAQSPRYKIIEKRQSVAFWCNPISGHATLYWYQQILGQGPKLLIQFQNNGVVDDSQLPKDRFSAERLKGVDSTLKIQPAKLEDSAVYLCASSLMGGQPQHFGDGTRLSIL.